This TCR beta chain was retrieved from a study of identical twins. Overall study findings and caveats: Out-of-frame sharing of TCR alpha in monozygotic twins was underestimated by models.

Concerning this clonotype itself: Antigen: not known.

With template switching, a universal primer site was added, and the cDNA carried unique molecular identifiers. One entry per CDR3 protein, called by TCRdb with MiXCR from the 5' RACE reads. The sample holds around 1.7 million distinct CDR3 sequences, about 32% seen once. This CDR3 spans 14 amino acids. The V gene's germline CDR1 is SQVTM and CDR2 ANQGSEA. This rearrangement joins TRBV29-1 to TRBJ2-1, with 7 bases matching TRBD1. The J call is doubtful: the DNA matches TRBJ2-7 better. The receptor was derived from a newborn girl in good health. The specimen sequenced was cord blood. CDR3 DNA: TGCAGCGTTGACGGACAGGTCTACACGAATGAGCAGTACTTC. Its translation is CSVDGQVYTNEQYF.